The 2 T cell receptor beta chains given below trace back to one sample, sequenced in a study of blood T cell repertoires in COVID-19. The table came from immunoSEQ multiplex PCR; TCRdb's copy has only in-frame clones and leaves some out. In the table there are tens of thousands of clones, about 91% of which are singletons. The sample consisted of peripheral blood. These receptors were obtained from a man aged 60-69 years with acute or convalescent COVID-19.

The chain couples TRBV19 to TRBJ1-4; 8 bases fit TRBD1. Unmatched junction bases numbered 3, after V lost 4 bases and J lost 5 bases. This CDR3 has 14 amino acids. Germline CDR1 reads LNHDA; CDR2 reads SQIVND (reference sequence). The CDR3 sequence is CASSTRTGNEKLFF. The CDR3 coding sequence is TGTGCCAGTAGTACCCGGACAGGGAATGAAAAACTGTTTTTT.

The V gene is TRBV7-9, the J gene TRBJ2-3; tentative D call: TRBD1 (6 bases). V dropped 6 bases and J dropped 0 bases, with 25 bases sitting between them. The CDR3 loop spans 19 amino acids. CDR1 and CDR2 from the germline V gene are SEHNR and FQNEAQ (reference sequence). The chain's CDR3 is CASRPGWLGTSTSTDTQYF. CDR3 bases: TGTGCCAGCAGACCGGGGTGGTTGGGGACATCGACTAGCACAGATACGCAGTATTTT.